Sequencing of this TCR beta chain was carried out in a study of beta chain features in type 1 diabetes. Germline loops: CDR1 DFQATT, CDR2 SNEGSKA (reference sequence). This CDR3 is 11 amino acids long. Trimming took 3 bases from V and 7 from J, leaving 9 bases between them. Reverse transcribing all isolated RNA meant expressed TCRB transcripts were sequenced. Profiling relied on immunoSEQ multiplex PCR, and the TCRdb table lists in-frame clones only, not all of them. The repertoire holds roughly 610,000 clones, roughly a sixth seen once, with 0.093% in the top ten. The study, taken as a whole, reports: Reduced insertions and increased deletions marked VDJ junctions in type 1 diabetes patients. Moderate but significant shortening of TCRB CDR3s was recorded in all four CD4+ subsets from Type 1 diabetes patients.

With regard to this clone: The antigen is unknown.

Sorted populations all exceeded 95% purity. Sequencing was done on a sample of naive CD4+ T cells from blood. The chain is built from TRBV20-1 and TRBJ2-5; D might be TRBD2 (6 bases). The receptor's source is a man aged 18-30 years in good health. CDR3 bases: TGCAGTGCTAGTCGAGCGGGGACCCAGTACTTC. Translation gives CSASRAGTQYF.